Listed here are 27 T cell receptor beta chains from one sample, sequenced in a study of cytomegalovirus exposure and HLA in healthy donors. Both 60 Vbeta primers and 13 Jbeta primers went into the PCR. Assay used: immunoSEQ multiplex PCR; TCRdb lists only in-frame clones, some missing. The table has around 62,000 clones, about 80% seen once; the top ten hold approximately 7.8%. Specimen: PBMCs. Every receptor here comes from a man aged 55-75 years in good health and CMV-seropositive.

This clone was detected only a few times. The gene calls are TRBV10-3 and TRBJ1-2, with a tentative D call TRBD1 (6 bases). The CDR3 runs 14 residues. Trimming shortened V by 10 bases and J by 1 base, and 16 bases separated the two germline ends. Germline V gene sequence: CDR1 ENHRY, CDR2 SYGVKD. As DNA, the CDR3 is TGTGCCACCAGAGAGACAGGTATTAACTATGGCTACACCTTC. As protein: CATRETGINYGYTF.

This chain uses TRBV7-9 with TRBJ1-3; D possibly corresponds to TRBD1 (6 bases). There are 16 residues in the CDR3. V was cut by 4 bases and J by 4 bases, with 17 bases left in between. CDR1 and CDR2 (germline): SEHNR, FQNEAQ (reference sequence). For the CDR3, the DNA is TGTGCCAGCAGCTCATCATACACAGGGACAGGAAACACCATATATTTT. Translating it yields CASSSSYTGTGNTIYF.

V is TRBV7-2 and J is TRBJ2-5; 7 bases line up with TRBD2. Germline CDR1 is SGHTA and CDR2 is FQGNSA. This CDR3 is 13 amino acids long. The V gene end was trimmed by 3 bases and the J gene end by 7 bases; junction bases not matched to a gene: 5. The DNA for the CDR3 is TGTGCCAGCAGCTTCCGGGGGGAAGGGACCCAGTACTTC. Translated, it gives CASSFRGEGTQYF.

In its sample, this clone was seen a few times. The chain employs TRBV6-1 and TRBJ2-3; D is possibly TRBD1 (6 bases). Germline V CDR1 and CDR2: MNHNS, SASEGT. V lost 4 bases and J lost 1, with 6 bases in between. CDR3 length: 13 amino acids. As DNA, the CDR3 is TGTGCCAGCAGTGGACAGGGCACAGATACGCAGTATTTT. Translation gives CASSGQGTDTQYF.

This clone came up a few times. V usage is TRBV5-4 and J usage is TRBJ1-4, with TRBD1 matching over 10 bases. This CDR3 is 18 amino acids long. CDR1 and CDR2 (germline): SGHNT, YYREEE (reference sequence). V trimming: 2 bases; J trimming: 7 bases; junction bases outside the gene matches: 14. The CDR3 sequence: CASSLHRDRGRQSEKLFF. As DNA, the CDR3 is TGTGCCAGCAGCTTACACCGAGACAGGGGGCGACAGAGTGAAAAACTGTTTTTT.

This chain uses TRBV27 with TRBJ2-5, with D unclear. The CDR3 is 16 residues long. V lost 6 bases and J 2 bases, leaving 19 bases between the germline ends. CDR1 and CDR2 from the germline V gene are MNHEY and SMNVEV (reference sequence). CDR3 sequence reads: CASSLMGTSPQETQYF. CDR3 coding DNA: TGTGCCAGCAGCTTAATGGGCACCTCCCCACAAGAGACCCAGTACTTC.

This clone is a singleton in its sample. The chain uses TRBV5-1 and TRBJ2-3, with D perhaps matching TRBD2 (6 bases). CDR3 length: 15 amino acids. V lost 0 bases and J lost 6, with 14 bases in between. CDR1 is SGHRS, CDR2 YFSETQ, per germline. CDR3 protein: CASSLVGSSGDTQYF. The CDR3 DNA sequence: TGCGCCAGCAGCTTGGTCGGGAGCTCTGGGGATACGCAGTATTTT.

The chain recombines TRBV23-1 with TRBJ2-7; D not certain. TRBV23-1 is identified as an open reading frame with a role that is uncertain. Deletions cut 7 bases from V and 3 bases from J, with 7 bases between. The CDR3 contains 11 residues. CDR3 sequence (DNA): TGCGCCAGCACTCTTAACTACGAGCAGTACTTC. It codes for CASTLNYEQYF.

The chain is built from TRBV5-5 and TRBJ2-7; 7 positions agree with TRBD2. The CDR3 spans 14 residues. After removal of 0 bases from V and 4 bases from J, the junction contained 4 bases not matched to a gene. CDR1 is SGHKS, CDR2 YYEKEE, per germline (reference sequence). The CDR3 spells CASSLGPGGYEQYF. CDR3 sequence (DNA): TGTGCCAGCAGCTTGGGTCCGGGAGGTTACGAGCAGTACTTC.

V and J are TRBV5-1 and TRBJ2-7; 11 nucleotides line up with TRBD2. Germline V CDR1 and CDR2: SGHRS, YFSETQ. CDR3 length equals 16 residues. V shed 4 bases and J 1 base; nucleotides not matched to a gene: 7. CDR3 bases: TGCGCCAGCAGCCAATCGGGACTAGCGGATTCCTACGAGCAGTACTTC. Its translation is CASSQSGLADSYEQYF.

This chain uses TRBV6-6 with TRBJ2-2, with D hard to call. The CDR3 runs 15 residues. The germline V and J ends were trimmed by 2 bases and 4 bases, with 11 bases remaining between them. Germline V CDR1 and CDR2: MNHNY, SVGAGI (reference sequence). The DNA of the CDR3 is TGTGCCAGCAGTTACGGGCAGATGGGCACCGGGGAGCTGTTTTTT. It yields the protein CASSYGQMGTGELFF.

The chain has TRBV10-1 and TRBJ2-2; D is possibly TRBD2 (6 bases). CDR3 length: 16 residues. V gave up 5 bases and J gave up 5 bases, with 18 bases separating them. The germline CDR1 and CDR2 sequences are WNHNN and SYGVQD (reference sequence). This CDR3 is CASSRDGGTRTGELFF. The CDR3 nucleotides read TGCGCCAGCAGTCGGGACGGGGGAACAAGGACCGGGGAGCTGTTTTTT.

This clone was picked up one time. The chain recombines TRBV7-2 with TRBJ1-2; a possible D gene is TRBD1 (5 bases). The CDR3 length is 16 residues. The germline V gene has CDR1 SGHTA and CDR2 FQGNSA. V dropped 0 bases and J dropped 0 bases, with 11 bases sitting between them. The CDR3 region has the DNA TGTGCCAGCAGCTTAGCGCTCAACAGGCCTAACTATGGCTACACCTTC. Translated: CASSLALNRPNYGYTF.

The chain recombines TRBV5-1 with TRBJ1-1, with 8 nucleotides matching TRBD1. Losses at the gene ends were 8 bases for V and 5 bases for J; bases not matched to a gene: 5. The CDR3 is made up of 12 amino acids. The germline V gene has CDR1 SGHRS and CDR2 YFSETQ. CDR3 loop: CARTGARTEAFF. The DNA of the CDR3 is TGCGCCAGGACAGGGGCTAGGACTGAAGCTTTCTTT.

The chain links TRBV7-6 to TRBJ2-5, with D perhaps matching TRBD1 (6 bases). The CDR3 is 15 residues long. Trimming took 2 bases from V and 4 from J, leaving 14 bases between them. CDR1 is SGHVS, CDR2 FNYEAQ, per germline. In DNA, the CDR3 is TGTGCCAGCAGCTTAAACCAGGGGCTTCGAGAGACCCAGTACTTC. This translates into CASSLNQGLRETQYF.

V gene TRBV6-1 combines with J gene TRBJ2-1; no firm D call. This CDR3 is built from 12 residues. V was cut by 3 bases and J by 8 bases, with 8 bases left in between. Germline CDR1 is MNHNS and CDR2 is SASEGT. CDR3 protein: CASSDSMYEQFF. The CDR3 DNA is TGTGCCAGCAGTGATAGTATGTATGAGCAGTTCTTC.

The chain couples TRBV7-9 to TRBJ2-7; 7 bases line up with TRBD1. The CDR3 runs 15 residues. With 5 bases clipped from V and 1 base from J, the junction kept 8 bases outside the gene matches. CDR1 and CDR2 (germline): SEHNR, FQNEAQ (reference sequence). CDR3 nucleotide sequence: TGTGCCAGCAGCCCCTTCCCGGGACAGTCCTACGAGCAGTACTTC. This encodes CASSPFPGQSYEQYF.

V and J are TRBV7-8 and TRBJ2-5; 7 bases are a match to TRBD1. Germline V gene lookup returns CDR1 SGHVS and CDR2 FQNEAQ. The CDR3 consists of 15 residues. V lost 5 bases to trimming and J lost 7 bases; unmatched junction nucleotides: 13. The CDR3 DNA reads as TGTGCCAGCAGCAACCTAGGGACAGCCGGGCGGACCCAGTACTTC. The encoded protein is CASSNLGTAGRTQYF.

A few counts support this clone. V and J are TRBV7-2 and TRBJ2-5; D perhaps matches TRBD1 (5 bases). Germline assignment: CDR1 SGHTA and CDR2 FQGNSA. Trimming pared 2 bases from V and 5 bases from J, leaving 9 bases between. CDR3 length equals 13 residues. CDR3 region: CASSLSGWETQYF. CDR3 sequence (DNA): TGTGCCAGCAGCTTATCAGGGTGGGAGACCCAGTACTTC.

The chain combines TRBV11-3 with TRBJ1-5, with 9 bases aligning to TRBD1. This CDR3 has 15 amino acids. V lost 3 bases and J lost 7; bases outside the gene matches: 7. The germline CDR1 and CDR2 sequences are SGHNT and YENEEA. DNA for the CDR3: TGTGCCAGCAGCTTGGGAACAGGGGGCACCCAGCCCCAGCATTTT. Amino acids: CASSLGTGGTQPQHF.

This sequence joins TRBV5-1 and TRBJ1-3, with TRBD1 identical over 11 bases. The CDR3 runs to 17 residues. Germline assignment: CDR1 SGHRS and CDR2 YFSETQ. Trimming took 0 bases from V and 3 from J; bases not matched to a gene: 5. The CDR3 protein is CASSLAGTGGFGNTIYF. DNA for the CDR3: TGCGCCAGCAGCTTGGCCGGGACAGGGGGATTTGGAAACACCATATATTTT.

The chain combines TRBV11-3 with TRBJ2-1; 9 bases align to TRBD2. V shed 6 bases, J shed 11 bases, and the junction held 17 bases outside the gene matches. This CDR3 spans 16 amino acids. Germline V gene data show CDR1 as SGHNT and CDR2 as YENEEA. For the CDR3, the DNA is TGTGCCAGCAGTTACTCTAGCGGGGAGCCTACAATGCAGCAGTTCTTC. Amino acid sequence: CASSYSSGEPTMQQFF.

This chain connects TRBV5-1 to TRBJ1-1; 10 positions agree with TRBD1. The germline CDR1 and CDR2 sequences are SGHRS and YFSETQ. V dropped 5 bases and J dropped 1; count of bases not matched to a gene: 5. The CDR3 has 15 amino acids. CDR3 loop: CASRTGTGANTEAFF. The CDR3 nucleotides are TGCGCCAGCAGAACCGGGACAGGGGCGAACACTGAAGCTTTCTTT.

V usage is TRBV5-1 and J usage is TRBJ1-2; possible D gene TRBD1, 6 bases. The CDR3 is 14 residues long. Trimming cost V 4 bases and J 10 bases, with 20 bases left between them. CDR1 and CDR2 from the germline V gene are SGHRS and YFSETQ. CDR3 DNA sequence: TGCGCCAGCAGCAGGGGAGGGACACAAGGGATCTACACCTTC. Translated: CASSRGGTQGIYTF.

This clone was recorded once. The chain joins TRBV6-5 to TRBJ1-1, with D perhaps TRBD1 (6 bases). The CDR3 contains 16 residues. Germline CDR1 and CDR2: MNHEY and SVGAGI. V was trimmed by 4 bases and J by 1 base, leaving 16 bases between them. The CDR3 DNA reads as TGTGCCAGCAGTTCACACAGGAGGACAGCGAACACTGAAGCTTTCTTT. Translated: CASSSHRRTANTEAFF.

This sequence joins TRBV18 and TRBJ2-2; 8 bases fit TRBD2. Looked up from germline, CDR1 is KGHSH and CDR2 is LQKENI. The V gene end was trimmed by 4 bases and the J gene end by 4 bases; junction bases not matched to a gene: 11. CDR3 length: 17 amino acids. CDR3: CASSRQRGREFTGELFF. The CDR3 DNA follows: TGTGCCAGCTCACGTCAGCGGGGGAGAGAGTTCACCGGGGAGCTGTTTTTT. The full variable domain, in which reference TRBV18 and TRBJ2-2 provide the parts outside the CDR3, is NAGVMQNPRHLVRRRGQEARLRCSPMKGHSHVYWYRQLPEEGLKFMVYLQKENIIDESGMPKERFSAEFPKEGPSILRIQQVVRGDSAAYFCASSRQRGREFTGELFFGEGSRLTVL.

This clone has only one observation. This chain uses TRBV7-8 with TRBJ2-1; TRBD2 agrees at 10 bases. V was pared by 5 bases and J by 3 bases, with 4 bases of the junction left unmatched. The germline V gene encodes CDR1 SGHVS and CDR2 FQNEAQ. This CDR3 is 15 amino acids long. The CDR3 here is CASSPLAGDYNEQFF. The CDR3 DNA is TGTGCCAGCAGCCCTCTAGCGGGGGACTACAATGAGCAGTTCTTC.